The sequence of this T cell receptor (beta chain) was determined in a study of cytomegalovirus exposure and HLA in healthy donors. This clone was counted a single time. Its antigen is currently unknown. Trimming cost V 3 bases and J 2 bases; bases outside gene matches: 7. The germline CDR1 and CDR2 sequences are SGHDT and YYEEEE. This CDR3 has 16 residues. Study results and limitations: Available immune exposure information covered CMV serostatus only.

Use of 60 Vbeta and 13 Jbeta primers characterized the PCR. Measured with immunoSEQ multiplex PCR; TCRdb has only the in-frame clones, and not every one. The sample has 250,000 to 300,000 clones; about four fifths are singletons. The sequencing input was PBMCs. This chain joins TRBV5-6 and TRBJ1-2, with 10 bases matching TRBD1. This TCR was sampled from a woman aged 40 to 50 in good health and CMV-seropositive. The CDR3 reads CASSSIPGQGNYGYTF. The CDR3 DNA reads as TGTGCCAGCAGCTCAATTCCGGGACAGGGGAACTATGGCTACACCTTC.